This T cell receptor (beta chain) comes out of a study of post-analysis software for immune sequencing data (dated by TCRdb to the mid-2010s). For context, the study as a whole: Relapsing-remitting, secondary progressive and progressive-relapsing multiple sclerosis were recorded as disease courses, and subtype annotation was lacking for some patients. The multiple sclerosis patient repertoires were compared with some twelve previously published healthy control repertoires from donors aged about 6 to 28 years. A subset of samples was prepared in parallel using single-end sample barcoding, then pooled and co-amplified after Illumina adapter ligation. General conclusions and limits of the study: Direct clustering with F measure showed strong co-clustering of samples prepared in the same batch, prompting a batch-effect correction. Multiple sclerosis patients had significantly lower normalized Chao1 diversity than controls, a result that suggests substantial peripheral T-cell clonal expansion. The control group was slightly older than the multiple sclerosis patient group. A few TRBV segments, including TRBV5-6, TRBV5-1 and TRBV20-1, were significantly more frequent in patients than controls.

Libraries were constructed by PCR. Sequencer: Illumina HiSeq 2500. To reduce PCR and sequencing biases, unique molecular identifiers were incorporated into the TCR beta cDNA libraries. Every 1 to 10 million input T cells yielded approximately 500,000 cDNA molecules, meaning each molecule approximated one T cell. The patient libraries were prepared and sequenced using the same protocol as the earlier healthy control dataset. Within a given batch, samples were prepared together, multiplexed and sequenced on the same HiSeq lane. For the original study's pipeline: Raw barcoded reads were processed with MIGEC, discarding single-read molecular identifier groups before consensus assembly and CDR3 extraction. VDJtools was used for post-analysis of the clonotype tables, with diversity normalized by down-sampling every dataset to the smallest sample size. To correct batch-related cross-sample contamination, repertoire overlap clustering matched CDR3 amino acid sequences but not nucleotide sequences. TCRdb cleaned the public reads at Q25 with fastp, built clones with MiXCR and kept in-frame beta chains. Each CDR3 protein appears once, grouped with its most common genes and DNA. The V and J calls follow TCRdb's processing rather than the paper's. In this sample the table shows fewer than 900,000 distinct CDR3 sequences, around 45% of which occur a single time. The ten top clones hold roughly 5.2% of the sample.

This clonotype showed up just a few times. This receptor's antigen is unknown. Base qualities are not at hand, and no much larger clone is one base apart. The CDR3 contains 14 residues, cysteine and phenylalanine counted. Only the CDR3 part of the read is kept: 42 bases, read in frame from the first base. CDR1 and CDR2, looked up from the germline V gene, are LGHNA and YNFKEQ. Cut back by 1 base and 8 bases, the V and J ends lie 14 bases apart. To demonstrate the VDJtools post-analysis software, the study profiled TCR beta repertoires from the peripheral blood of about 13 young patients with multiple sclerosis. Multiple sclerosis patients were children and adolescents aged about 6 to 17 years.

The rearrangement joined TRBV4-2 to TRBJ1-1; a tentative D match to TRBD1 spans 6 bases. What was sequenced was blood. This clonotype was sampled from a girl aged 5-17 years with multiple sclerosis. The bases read TGTGCCAGCAGCCAAGGGCCAGGGGATCAAGAAGCTTTCTTT. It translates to CASSQGPGDQEAFF.